The 21 T cell receptor beta chains below all came from one sample that was sequenced in a study of cytomegalovirus exposure and HLA in healthy donors. The PCR employed 60 Vbeta primers together with 13 Jbeta primers. The data were produced by immunoSEQ multiplex PCR, yet TCRdb's version contains in-frame clones alone and is incomplete. The sample has some 160,000 clones, approximately 80% seen once. The sample taken for sequencing was PBMCs. The receptors shown here come from a man between 18 and 35 years old in good health and CMV-seronegative.

A word on this clone: One junction end does not reproduce the germline sequence, and a read error may be involved. V and J are TRBV5-6 and TRBJ2-2; tentative D call: TRBD1 (6 bases). Germline values: CDR1 SGHDT, CDR2 YYEEEE. The CDR3 sequence is 15 residues long. As DNA, the CDR3 is TGTGCCAGCAGCCAGGGACACACGAACACCGGGGAGCTGCTTTTT. Its protein product is CASSQGHTNTGELLF. Looking up the rest from reference TRBV5-6 and TRBJ2-2 gives the full variable domain: DAGVTQSPTHLIKTRGQQVTLRCSPKSGHDTVSWYQQALGQGPQFIFQYYEEEERQRGNFPDRFSGHQFPNYSSELNVNALLLGDSALYLCASSQGHTNTGELLFGEGSRLTVL.

This clone has only one observation. The chain recombines TRBV11-3 with TRBJ1-5, with no clear D. The CDR3 length is 16 residues. V was clipped by 5 bases and J by 3 bases, with 17 bases between them. The germline gives CDR1 SGHNT, CDR2 YENEEA. CDR3 nucleotides: TGTGCCAGCAGCCTAGGTGAGGCAAAAGTCAATCAGCCCCAGCATTTT. Protein sequence: CASSLGEAKVNQPQHF.

The V gene is TRBV7-3, the J gene TRBJ1-1, with unresolved D. Germline V gene lookup returns CDR1 SGHTA and CDR2 FQGTGA. Trimming took off 6 bases at V and 5 bases at J, with 25 bases between the two ends. This CDR3 comprises 17 residues. CDR3 loop: CASRIDRVPPRSTEAFF. The DNA of the CDR3 is TGTGCCAGCAGAATAGATCGCGTCCCTCCACGGAGTACTGAAGCTTTCTTT.

This chain connects TRBV14 to TRBJ1-1, with D perhaps matching TRBD1 (5 bases). V was pared by 4 bases and J by 7 bases, with 16 bases between. The germline gives CDR1 SGHDN, CDR2 FVKESK. There are 14 residues in the CDR3. Here the CDR3 DNA reads TGTGCCAGCAGCCCCTCCAGGGTCTCCCTTGAAGCTTTCTTT. It encodes CASSPSRVSLEAFF.

The chain uses TRBV6-1 and TRBJ1-4; 8 bases are a match to TRBD1. There are 17 residues in the CDR3. Germline lookup yields CDR1 MNHNS and CDR2 SASEGT. With V trimmed by 0 bases and J by 9 bases, 12 bases remained unmatched. DNA for the CDR3: TGTGCCAGCAGTGAAGCGCTTCTGGTACAGGGGGGACAAAAACTGTTTTTT. Translated, it gives CASSEALLVQGGQKLFF.

The V call is TRBV11-2, the J call TRBJ1-1; D not certain. CDR3 length equals 14 residues. The germline gives CDR1 SGHAT, CDR2 FQNNGV. V gave up 2 bases and J gave up 0 bases, with 7 bases separating them. The CDR3, as DNA: TGTGCCAGCAGCTTAACTGTTATGAACACTGAAGCTTTCTTT. Amino acids: CASSLTVMNTEAFF.

On this clone itself: Sequence at one end of the junction differs from germline and may be a read error. V usage is TRBV7-2 and J usage is TRBJ1-2, with D possibly TRBD1 on 6 matching bases. Per the germline V gene, CDR1 is SGHTA and CDR2 is FQGNSA. CDR3 length: 16 amino acids. CDR3 region: CASRLEGGGAHYGYTF. CDR3 DNA sequence: TGTGCCAGCAGATTAGAAGGGGGGGGCGCTCACTATGGCTACACCTTC.

In its sample, this clone was seen a few times. CDR3 protein: CASTLTSGSHYEQYF. In DNA form, the CDR3 reads TGTGCCAGCACCTTGACTAGCGGGTCGCATTACGAGCAGTACTTC. The chain joins TRBV6-1 to TRBJ2-7; 10 bases are shared with TRBD2. The J segment lost 4 bases and the V segment lost 7 bases, leaving 10 bases of the junction unmatched. Germline V CDR1 and CDR2: MNHNS, SASEGT. CDR3 length equals 15 residues.

This chain joins TRBV11-3 and TRBJ2-2; 9 bases agree with TRBD1. In germline, CDR1 is SGHNT, CDR2 YENEEA. CDR3 length equals 16 residues. Germline trimming cut 3 bases from V and 3 bases from J; bases unmatched to any gene: 5. The DNA of the CDR3 is TGTGCCAGCAGCTTCGGGACAGGGATTTACACCGGGGAGCTGTTTTTT. It encodes CASSFGTGIYTGELFF. The variable domain in full, with the rest retrieved from reference TRBV11-3 and TRBJ2-2, is EAGVVQSPRYKIIEKKQPVAFWCNPISGHNTLYWYLQNLGQGPELLIRYENEEAVDDSQLPKDRFSAERLKGVDSTLKIQPAELGDSAVYLCASSFGTGIYTGELFFGEGSRLTVL.

V and J are TRBV7-8 and TRBJ2-5, with 9 bases lining up with TRBD2. This CDR3 is built from 14 residues. The trim removed 4 bases at V and 3 bases at J, leaving 3 bases unmatched. Germline V gene data show CDR1 as SGHVS and CDR2 as FQNEAQ. The chain's CDR3 is CASSSRLAEETQYF. CDR3 DNA sequence: TGTGCCAGCAGCTCCCGACTAGCGGAAGAGACCCAGTACTTC. The whole variable domain, filled in from reference TRBV7-8 and TRBJ2-5, reads GAGVSQSPRYKVAKRGQDVALRCDPISGHVSLFWYQQALGQGPEFLTYFQNEAQLDKSGLPSDRFFAERPEGSVSTLKIQRTQQEDSAVYLCASSSRLAEETQYFGPGTRLLVL.

This sequence joins TRBV14 and TRBJ1-1; no reliable D call. Germline V gene sequence: CDR1 SGHDN, CDR2 FVKESK. This CDR3 is 14 amino acids long. Trimming stripped 3 bases from V and 0 bases from J, with 8 bases between. CDR3 bases: TGTGCCAGCAGCCAGGCAGTCATGAACACTGAAGCTTTCTTT. It yields the protein CASSQAVMNTEAFF.

The chain is built from TRBV6-1 and TRBJ2-1; tentatively, D is TRBD1 (6 bases). V shed 2 bases and J shed 4 bases, with 15 bases lying between them. Germline V gives CDR1 MNHNS, CDR2 SASEGT. The CDR3 consists of 16 residues. CDR3 nucleotides: TGTGCCAGCAGTGAACGGGCAGGGGCCCTATACAATGAGCAGTTCTTC. It yields the protein CASSERAGALYNEQFF.

V is TRBV6-5 and J is TRBJ1-2, with a weak D call TRBD1 (5 bases). CDR1 and CDR2 (germline): MNHEY, SVGAGI. V lost 3 bases to trimming and J lost 7 bases, with 12 bases between them. This CDR3 is built from 13 residues. CDR3 sequence: CASSYGGDGGYTF. CDR3 nucleotides: TGTGCCAGCAGTTATGGGGGGGATGGTGGCTACACCTTC.

This sequence joins TRBV7-9 and TRBJ2-5, with TRBD1 matching over 7 bases. From germline, CDR1 is SEHNR and CDR2 FQNEAQ (reference sequence). V shed 5 bases, J shed 2 bases, and the junction held 5 bases outside the gene matches. The CDR3 loop spans 14 amino acids. This chain's CDR3 is CASSQGVLQETQYF. DNA of the CDR3: TGTGCCAGCAGCCAGGGGGTGTTACAAGAGACCCAGTACTTC.

The rearrangement links TRBV6-6 to TRBJ2-5; TRBD2 is a possible D gene (7 bases). Trimming removed 5 bases at V and 3 bases at J, with 16 bases between. The CDR3 is made up of 15 amino acids. The germline V gene encodes CDR1 MNHNY and CDR2 SVGAGI (reference sequence). CDR3 coding DNA: TGTGCCAGCAGTCAAACAAGGGGGGGCGAAGAGACCCAGTACTTC. Amino acids: CASSQTRGGEETQYF.

This clone has a handful of counts. This chain uses TRBV5-6 with TRBJ2-1; D perhaps matches TRBD2 (5 bases). The CDR3 sequence is 16 residues long. From germline, CDR1 is SGHDT and CDR2 YYEEEE. The ends were cut back, 4 bases at V and 8 bases at J, with 22 bases in the middle. The CDR3 region has the DNA TGTGCCAGCAGCCGGGGTGCGGACGGAACGGTAGATGAGCAGTTCTTC. It codes for CASSRGADGTVDEQFF.

This chain joins TRBV2 and TRBJ2-3, with a weak D call TRBD1 (6 bases). This CDR3 comprises 19 residues. Germline values: CDR1 SNHLY, CDR2 FYNNEI. V lost 6 bases, J lost 0 bases, and 25 bases lay in between. The CDR3 here is CASSPATGLGSSSTDTQYF. Written as DNA, the CDR3 is TGTGCCAGCAGCCCTGCAACAGGGCTTGGGTCCTCTAGCACAGATACGCAGTATTTT.

The chain carries TRBV29-1 and TRBJ2-7, with D unclear. CDR1 and CDR2 (germline): SQVTM, ANQGSEA. The CDR3 totals 12 residues. The V gene lost 4 bases and the J gene lost 2 bases, with 9 bases spanning the gap. The DNA for the CDR3 is TGCAGCGTTGGCGGCCGGCCCTACGAGCAGTACTTC. Amino acids: CSVGGRPYEQYF.

The rearrangement links TRBV28 to TRBJ1-4; D ambiguous. Trimming took off 6 bases at V and 4 bases at J, with 3 bases between the two ends. Germline lookup yields CDR1 MDHEN and CDR2 SYDVKM. The CDR3 runs 11 residues. The CDR3 is CASSYNEKLFF. The CDR3 DNA reads as TGTGCCAGCAGCTATAATGAAAAACTGTTTTTT.

The gene calls are TRBV10-3 and TRBJ1-4, with 8 nucleotides matching TRBD1. The CDR3 covers 13 residues. The V gene's germline CDR1 is ENHRY and CDR2 SYGVKD. The J segment lost 7 bases and the V segment lost 8 bases, leaving 6 bases of the junction unmatched. CDR3 region: CAISGGAGEKLFF. CDR3 nucleotide sequence: TGTGCCATCTCAGGGGGCGCGGGTGAAAAACTGTTTTTT.

The chain joins TRBV11-2 to TRBJ2-3; a weak D match, TRBD2 (7 bases). V lost 1 base and J lost 2, with 10 bases in between. Germline CDR1 is SGHAT and CDR2 is FQNNGV. The CDR3 spans 15 residues. The CDR3, as DNA: TGTGCCAGCAGCTTAGGGGGGGGCCTCACAGATACGCAGTATTTT. The encoded protein is CASSLGGGLTDTQYF.